The rows below give T cell receptor beta chains drawn from one sample of a study of response to subunit inactivated influenza vaccine. TCRdb recomputed calls from the RT-PCR reads with MiXCR, one row per CDR3 protein. In the table there are about half a million distinct CDR3 sequences, about 8% of which are singletons. This specimen was PBMCs from blood, taken less than 30 months after vaccination. The source of these receptors is a man in his fifties or sixties who received an inactivated influenza vaccine. Both conserved end residues are part of each CDR3. The D gene is left open where the match is weak. Expanded clones get a size class; other rows say once, few or many, or leave the size out.

size: few
D: .
J: TRBJ2-3
length: 14
V: TRBV20-1
DNA: TGCAGTGCTAGGTCAGTCCCCAGCACAGATACGCAGTATTTT
CDR3: CSARSVPSTDTQYF

size: .
D: TRBD1
J: TRBJ1-4
length: 14
V: TRBV12-3/TRBV12-4
DNA: TGTGCCAGCAGTTTAGAGACAGGGCTGGGAAAACTGTTTTTT
CDR3: CASSLETGLGKLFF

size: few
D: .
J: TRBJ2-7
length: 16
V: TRBV15
DNA: TGTGCCACCAGCAGAGTGGGTGGGACGGATTCCTACGAGCAGTACTTC
CDR3: CATSRVGGTDSYEQYF

size: .
D: TRBD1
J: TRBJ1-3
length: 15
V: TRBV27
DNA: TGTGCCAGCAGTCAGTCCCAGGGGGCGAGGAACACCATATATTTT
CDR3: CASSQSQGARNTIYF

size: .
D: .
J: TRBJ2-1
length: 16
V: TRBV4-3
DNA: TGCGCCAGCAGCCAAGACTCACGGATCGCCTACAATGAGCAGTTCTTC
CDR3: CASSQDSRIAYNEQFF

size: many
D: .
J: TRBJ2-7
length: 15
V: TRBV4-3
DNA: TGCGCCAGCAGCCAAGTGGCCGGGGGAGCCTACGAGCAGTACTTC
CDR3: CASSQVAGGAYEQYF

size: .
D: .
J: TRBJ2-3
length: 13
V: TRBV9
DNA: TGTGCCAGCAGCGTAGCTCTTTCAGATACGCAGTATTTT
CDR3: CASSVALSDTQYF

size: few
D: .
J: TRBJ2-7
length: 14
V: TRBV27
DNA: TGTGCCAGCAGTCAAACAGGTTTCCTAAGCGAGCAGTACTTC
CDR3: CASSQTGFLSEQYF

size: .
D: .
J: TRBJ2-1
length: 15
V: TRBV20-1
DNA: TGCAGTGCTAGAGCCTCAGGGGGAGGCTACAATGAGCAGTTCTTC
CDR3: CSARASGGGYNEQFF

size: few
D: .
J: TRBJ1-2
length: 13
V: TRBV20-1
DNA: TGCAGTGCTATGATCGGTCTCGCCTATGGCTACACCTTC
CDR3: CSAMIGLAYGYTF

size: many
D: .
J: TRBJ2-1
length: 16
V: TRBV10-3
DNA: TGTGCCATCAGTGAGCGGTGGGACTCCATCTACAATGAGCAGTTCTTC
CDR3: CAISERWDSIYNEQFF

size: many
D: TRBD2
J: TRBJ2-3
length: 15
V: TRBV12-3/TRBV12-4
DNA: TGTGCCAGCAGCTCAAGCGGGGGTCACGTAGATACGCAGTATTTT
CDR3: CASSSSGGHVDTQYF

size: .
D: .
J: TRBJ2-5
length: 14
V: TRBV4-2
DNA: TGTACCAGCAGCCGGAGCGGGCCCCAAGAGACCCAGTACTTC
CDR3: CTSSRSGPQETQYF

size: .
D: TRBD1
J: TRBJ1-4
length: 15
V: TRBV4-1
DNA: TGCGCCAGCAGCCGAGAGGACAGGGGGGGAGAAAAACTGTTTTTT
CDR3: CASSREDRGGEKLFF

size: .
D: .
J: TRBJ1-6
length: 11
V: TRBV5-1
DNA: TGCGCCAGCGGCGGCAATTCACCCCTCCACTTT
CDR3: CASGGNSPLHF

size: .
D: .
J: TRBJ2-1
length: 13
V: TRBV6-5
DNA: TGTGCCAGCAGTTACGGGGAGAACAATGAGCAGTTCTTC
CDR3: CASSYGENNEQFF

size: .
D: .
J: TRBJ2-2
length: 14
V: TRBV18
DNA: TGTGCCAGCTCACCACTGAAGGGCACCGGGGAGCTGTTTTTT
CDR3: CASSPLKGTGELFF

size: many
D: .
J: TRBJ1-1
length: 11
V: TRBV12-3/TRBV12-4
DNA: TGTGCCAGCGGGTTCTCACTTGAAGCTTTCTTT
CDR3: CASGFSLEAFF

size: .
D: TRBD2
J: TRBJ2-7
length: 14
V: TRBV20-1
DNA: TGCAGTGCTAGAAAAAGCGGGAGGTCTTCCGAGCAGTACTTC
CDR3: CSARKSGRSSEQYF

size: .
D: TRBD1
J: TRBJ2-7
length: 15
V: TRBV7-9
DNA: TGTGCCAGCAGCTTAGCCGGGACAGCTTCAGGCGAGCAGTACTTC
CDR3: CASSLAGTASGEQYF

size: few
D: .
J: TRBJ2-4
length: 16
V: TRBV24-1
DNA: TGTGCCACCAGTGTCCCTCCCTGGGGAGCCAAAAACATTCAGTACTTC
CDR3: CATSVPPWGAKNIQYF

size: many
D: .
J: TRBJ2-1
length: 13
V: TRBV12-3/TRBV12-4
DNA: TGTGCCAGCAGATCCCAAAACAGGGTCGGGCAGTTCTTC
CDR3: CASRSQNRVGQFF

size: many
D: TRBD1
J: TRBJ2-5
length: 15
V: TRBV9
DNA: TGTGCCAGCAGCGTAGAAGACAGGGATTACGAGACCCAGTACTTC
CDR3: CASSVEDRDYETQYF

size: .
D: .
J: TRBJ1-3
length: 15
V: TRBV12-3/TRBV12-4
DNA: TGTGCCAGCAGTCAAAAAACGGGGCTTAGAAACACCATATATTTT
CDR3: CASSQKTGLRNTIYF

size: .
D: .
J: TRBJ2-1
length: 17
V: TRBV7-2
DNA: TGTGCCAGCAGCTCACGACTAGGAAACCACCAACACAATGAGCAGTTCTTC
CDR3: CASSSRLGNHQHNEQFF

size: many
D: TRBD1
J: TRBJ1-1
length: 16
V: TRBV7-9
DNA: TGTGCCAGCAGCGACTACCCGGGACAGACAAACACTGAAGCTTTCTTT
CDR3: CASSDYPGQTNTEAFF